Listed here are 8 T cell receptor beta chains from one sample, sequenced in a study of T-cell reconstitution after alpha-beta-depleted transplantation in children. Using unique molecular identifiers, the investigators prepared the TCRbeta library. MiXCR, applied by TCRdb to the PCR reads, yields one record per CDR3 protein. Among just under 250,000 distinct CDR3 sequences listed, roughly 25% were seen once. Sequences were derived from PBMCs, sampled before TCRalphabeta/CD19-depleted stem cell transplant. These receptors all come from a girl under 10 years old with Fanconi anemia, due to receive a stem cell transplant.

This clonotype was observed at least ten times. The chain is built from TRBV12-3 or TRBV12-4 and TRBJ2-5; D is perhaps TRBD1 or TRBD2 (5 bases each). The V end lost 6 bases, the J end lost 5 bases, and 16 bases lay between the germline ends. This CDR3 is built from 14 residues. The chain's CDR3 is CASRPGRKTETQYF. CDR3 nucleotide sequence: TGTGCCAGCAGACCGGGACGAAAAACGGAGACCCAGTACTTC.

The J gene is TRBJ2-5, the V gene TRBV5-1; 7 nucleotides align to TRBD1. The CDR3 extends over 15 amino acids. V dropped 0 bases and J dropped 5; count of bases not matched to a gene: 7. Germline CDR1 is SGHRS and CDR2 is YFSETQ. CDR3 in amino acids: CASSLVLQTGETQYF. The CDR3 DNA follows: TGCGCCAGCAGCTTGGTGTTACAGACAGGGGAGACCCAGTACTTC.

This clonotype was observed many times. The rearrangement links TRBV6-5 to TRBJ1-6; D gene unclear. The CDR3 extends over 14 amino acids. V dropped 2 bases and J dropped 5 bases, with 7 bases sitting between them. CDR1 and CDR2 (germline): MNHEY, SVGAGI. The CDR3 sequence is CASSYDNHNSPLHF. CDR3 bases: TGTGCCAGCAGTTACGACAATCATAATTCACCCCTCCACTTT.

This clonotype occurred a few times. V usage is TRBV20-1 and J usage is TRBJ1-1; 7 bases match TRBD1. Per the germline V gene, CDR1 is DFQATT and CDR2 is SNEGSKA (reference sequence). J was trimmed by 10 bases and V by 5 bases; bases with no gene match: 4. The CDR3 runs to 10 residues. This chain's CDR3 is CSARRDRAFF. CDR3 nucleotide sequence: TGCAGTGCTCGCCGGGACAGAGCTTTCTTT.

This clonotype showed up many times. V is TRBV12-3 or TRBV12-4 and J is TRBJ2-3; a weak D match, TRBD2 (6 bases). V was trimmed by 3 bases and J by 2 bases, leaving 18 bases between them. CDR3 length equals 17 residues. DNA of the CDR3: TGTGCCAGCAGTTTTGACGGGGGTTCTCTACCCACAGATACGCAGTATTTT. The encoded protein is CASSFDGGSLPTDTQYF.

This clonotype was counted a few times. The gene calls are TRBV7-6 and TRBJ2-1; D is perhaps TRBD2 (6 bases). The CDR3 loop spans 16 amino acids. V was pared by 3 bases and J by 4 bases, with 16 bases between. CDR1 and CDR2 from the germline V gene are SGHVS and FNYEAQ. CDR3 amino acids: CASSFPGRDSYNEQFF. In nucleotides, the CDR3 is TGTGCCAGCAGCTTCCCGGGGCGGGACTCATACAATGAGCAGTTCTTC.

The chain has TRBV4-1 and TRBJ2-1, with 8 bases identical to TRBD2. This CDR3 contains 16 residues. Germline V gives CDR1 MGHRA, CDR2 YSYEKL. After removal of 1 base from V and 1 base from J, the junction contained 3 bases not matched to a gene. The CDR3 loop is CASSQVASGSYNEQFF. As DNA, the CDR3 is TGCGCCAGCAGCCAAGTCGCTAGCGGGTCCTACAATGAGCAGTTCTTC.

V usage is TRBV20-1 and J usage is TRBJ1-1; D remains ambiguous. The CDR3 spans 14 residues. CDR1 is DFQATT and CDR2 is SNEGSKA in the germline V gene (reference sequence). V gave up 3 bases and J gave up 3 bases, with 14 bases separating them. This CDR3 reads CSASGSVGDTEAFF. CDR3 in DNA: TGCAGTGCTAGCGGGTCGGTGGGAGACACTGAAGCTTTCTTT.